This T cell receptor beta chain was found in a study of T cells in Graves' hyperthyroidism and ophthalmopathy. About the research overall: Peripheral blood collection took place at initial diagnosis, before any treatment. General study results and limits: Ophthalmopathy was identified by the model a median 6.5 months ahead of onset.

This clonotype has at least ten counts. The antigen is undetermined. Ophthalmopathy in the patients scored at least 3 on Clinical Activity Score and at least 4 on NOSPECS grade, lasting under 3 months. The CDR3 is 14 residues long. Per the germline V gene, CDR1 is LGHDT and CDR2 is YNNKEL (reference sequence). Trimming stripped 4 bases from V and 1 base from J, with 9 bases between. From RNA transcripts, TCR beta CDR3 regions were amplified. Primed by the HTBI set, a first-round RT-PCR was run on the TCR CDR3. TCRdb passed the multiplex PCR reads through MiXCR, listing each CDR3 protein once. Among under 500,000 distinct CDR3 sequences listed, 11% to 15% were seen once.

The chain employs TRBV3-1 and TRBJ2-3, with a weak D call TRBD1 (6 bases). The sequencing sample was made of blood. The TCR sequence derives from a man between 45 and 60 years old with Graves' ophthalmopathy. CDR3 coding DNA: TGTGCCAGCAGCCCTAGACAGGGCACAGATACGCAGTATTTT. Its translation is CASSPRQGTDTQYF.